A single sample gave rise to the 32 T cell receptor beta chains below, sequenced in a study of blood T cell repertoires in COVID-19. Measured with immunoSEQ multiplex PCR; TCRdb has only the in-frame clones, and not every one. Found here are some 250,000 clones, roughly 84% of them singletons; the top ten hold under 3.5%. Sequencing input: peripheral blood. Receptors were obtained from a woman younger than 35 with acute or convalescent COVID-19.

The V and J genes are TRBV9 and TRBJ2-5; 9 bases are a match to TRBD1. Germline-derived CDR1 and CDR2 are SGDLS and YYNGEE. The trim removed 3 bases at V and 3 bases at J, leaving 6 bases unmatched. The CDR3 spans 15 residues. The CDR3 nucleotides are TGTGCCAGCAGCGAACTGGGACAGGGCGAAGAGACCCAGTACTTC. This encodes CASSELGQGEETQYF.

V and J are TRBV13 and TRBJ2-7, with 7 bases identical to TRBD2. This CDR3 region has 13 residues. CDR1 PRHDT and CDR2 FYEKMQ come from the germline V gene (reference sequence). Trimming removed 3 bases from V and 6 bases from J; junction bases left unmatched: 5. For the CDR3, the DNA is TGTGCCAGCAGCTTCGGCGGGAGTAGCGAGCAGTACTTC. This sequence encodes CASSFGGSSEQYF.

The CDR3 nucleotides read TGTGCCAGCAGCTCGTCCGGGACTAGCGGGAGAGGGGAGACCCAGTACTTC. Protein: CASSSSGTSGRGETQYF. The chain links TRBV7-9 to TRBJ2-5; TRBD2 matches at 14 bases. The ends lost 4 bases at V and 5 bases at J; junction bases unmatched: 9. Germline V gives CDR1 SEHNR, CDR2 FQNEAQ (reference sequence). This CDR3 has 17 residues.

The chain uses TRBV28 and TRBJ2-5; D gene unclear. Germline CDR1 MDHEN, CDR2 SYDVKM. Deletions cut 8 bases from V and 5 bases from J, with 18 bases between. The CDR3 is made up of 14 amino acids. CDR3 loop: CASSSASGGETQYF. The CDR3 nucleotides read TGTGCCAGCTCCTCAGCGTCGGGTGGGGAGACCCAGTACTTC.

J is TRBJ2-7 and V is TRBV4-1, with D possibly TRBD1 on 6 matching bases. The CDR3 is made up of 11 amino acids. CDR1 is MGHRA and CDR2 is YSYEKL in the germline V gene. Between the trimmed V and J ends, which lost 4 bases and 7 bases, there was a span of 8 bases. CDR3 coding DNA: TGCGCCAGCAGCCTAGACAGGGAGCAGTACTTC. This translates into CASSLDREQYF.

The genes are TRBV18 and TRBJ1-1; D ambiguous. Trimming stripped 4 bases from V and 4 bases from J, with 13 bases between. The V gene's germline CDR1 is KGHSH and CDR2 LQKENI. The length of the CDR3 is 14 residues. DNA for the CDR3: TGTGCCAGCTCACAAAACGAGGTGAGCACTGAAGCTTTCTTT. As protein: CASSQNEVSTEAFF.

The rearrangement joins TRBV28 to TRBJ1-1, with D unclear. The CDR3 contains 13 residues. CDR1 and CDR2 from the germline V gene are MDHEN and SYDVKM. V was trimmed by 4 bases and J by 0 bases, leaving 6 bases between them. Written as DNA, the CDR3 is TGTGCCAGCAGTTCTCCTATGAACACTGAAGCTTTCTTT. Its translation: CASSSPMNTEAFF.

This chain links TRBV9 with TRBJ2-2; TRBD1 might be the D (7 bases). V lost 7 bases, J lost 6 bases, and 10 bases lay in between. CDR3 length equals 12 residues. Germline V gene lookup returns CDR1 SGDLS and CDR2 YYNGEE. As DNA, the CDR3 is TGTGCCAGCGGAGGGGGCCCCGGGGAGCTGTTTTTT. This sequence encodes CASGGGPGELFF.

V gene TRBV27 combines with J gene TRBJ2-7; 7 bases are shared with TRBD2. The V and J ends lost 7 bases and 4 bases, in that order; junction bases with no gene match: 10. CDR1 is MNHEY, CDR2 SMNVEV, per germline (reference sequence). This CDR3 spans 14 amino acids. Here the CDR3 DNA reads TGTGCCAGCATGGAGCGGGGAGGGGAATACGAGCAGTACTTC. It specifies CASMERGGEYEQYF.

In its sample, this clone was seen a few times. The rearrangement joins TRBV28 to TRBJ2-7; perhaps TRBD1 as D (7 bases). The CDR3 extends over 12 amino acids. Germline V gene sequence: CDR1 MDHEN, CDR2 SYDVKM. V lost 10 bases to trimming and J lost 7 bases, with 17 bases between them. The CDR3 is CATRGALWEQYF. In DNA form, the CDR3 reads TGTGCCACCAGGGGGGCACTATGGGAGCAGTACTTC.

The rearrangement joins TRBV19 to TRBJ2-1; D not resolved. The CDR3 is made up of 13 amino acids. Germline values: CDR1 LNHDA, CDR2 SQIVND (reference sequence). Trimming left V 5 bases short and J 3 bases short, with 8 bases between. The DNA of the CDR3 is TGTGCCAGTAGTGTCGGCGGCTACAATGAGCAGTTCTTC. Amino acid sequence: CASSVGGYNEQFF. Drawing the rest from reference TRBV19 and TRBJ2-1, the complete variable domain is DGGITQSPKYLFRKEGQNVTLSCEQNLNHDAMYWYRQDPGQGLRLIYYSQIVNDFQKGDIAEGYSVSREKKESFPLTVTSAQKNPTAFYLCASSVGGYNEQFFGPGTRLTVL.

This rearrangement joins TRBV25-1 to TRBJ1-1; 7 bases are a match to TRBD1. The CDR3 totals 14 residues. The V gene end was trimmed by 3 bases and the J gene end by 8 bases; junction bases not matched to a gene: 9. Germline V gene data show CDR1 as MGHDK and CDR2 as SYGVNS. The CDR3, as DNA: TGTGCCAGCAGTGATTCGGCCAGGGGGAGCGAAGCTTTCTTT. This sequence encodes CASSDSARGSEAFF.

The chain couples TRBV24-1 to TRBJ2-1; TRBD1 matches at 9 bases. Germline V CDR1 and CDR2: KGHDR, SFDVKD. Trimming at V came to 2 bases and at J to 0 bases, leaving 4 bases not matched to a gene. The CDR3 runs to 17 residues. DNA of the CDR3: TGTGCCACCAGTGATTACAGGACAGGGGACTCCTACAATGAGCAGTTCTTC. Amino acid sequence: CATSDYRTGDSYNEQFF.

This chain uses TRBV6-1 with TRBJ1-5; a weak D match, TRBD1 (6 bases). Trimming removed 7 bases at V and 7 bases at J, with 17 bases between. The CDR3 has 14 amino acids. CDR1 is MNHNS, CDR2 SASEGT, per germline. The CDR3, as DNA: TGTGCCAGCACTAGGGGGGGACCCGGGCAGCCCCAGCATTTT. The encoded protein is CASTRGGPGQPQHF.

This sequence joins TRBV27 and TRBJ1-6; no definite D call. This CDR3 has 19 residues. Trimming removed 7 bases from V and 7 bases from J, with 29 bases in between. CDR1 is MNHEY and CDR2 is SMNVEV in the germline V gene (reference sequence). This CDR3 is CASTPLLNGNILQNSPLHF. As DNA, the CDR3 is TGTGCCAGCACCCCTCTATTGAACGGGAATATACTCCAAAATTCACCCCTCCACTTT.

The chain links TRBV7-8 to TRBJ2-1, with 8 bases aligning to TRBD2. Trimming took 1 base from V and 5 from J; bases not matched to a gene: 7. This CDR3 spans 16 amino acids. CDR1 SGHVS and CDR2 FQNEAQ come from the germline V gene. The chain's CDR3 is CASSLEGGRTNNEQFF. The CDR3 coding sequence is TGTGCCAGCAGCTTAGAAGGCGGGAGGACGAACAATGAGCAGTTCTTC.

In its sample, this clone was seen once. J is TRBJ1-1 and V is TRBV30, with D unresolved. Trimming left V 5 bases short and J 1 base short, with 8 bases between. Germline loops: CDR1 GTSNPN, CDR2 SVGIG (reference sequence). This CDR3 contains 12 residues. The DNA of the CDR3 is TGTGCCTGGGGAGATCAGAACACTGAAGCTTTCTTT. The encoded protein is CAWGDQNTEAFF.

V is TRBV5-1 and J is TRBJ2-5; the D gene is possibly TRBD2 (6 bases). The CDR3 has 16 amino acids. Trimming removed 1 base from V and 4 bases from J, with 17 bases in between. Germline CDR1 SGHRS, CDR2 YFSETQ. The CDR3 spells CASSLLSGSPGETQYF. CDR3 DNA: TGCGCCAGCAGCTTGCTATCCGGGAGTCCGGGAGAGACCCAGTACTTC.

The J gene is TRBJ1-3, the V gene TRBV7-9; D unclear. CDR3 length: 14 amino acids. Germline V gene lookup returns CDR1 SEHNR and CDR2 FQNEAQ (reference sequence). V was shortened by 5 bases and J by 0 bases, with 8 bases between the two germline ends. The CDR3 reads CASSMEGSGNTIYF. In nucleotides, the CDR3 is TGTGCCAGCAGCATGGAGGGCTCTGGAAACACCATATATTTT.

V is TRBV19 and J is TRBJ2-2, with D tentatively TRBD1 (5 bases). The germline V gene has CDR1 LNHDA and CDR2 SQIVND (reference sequence). V was clipped by 2 bases and J by 6 bases, with 13 bases between them. The CDR3 has 15 amino acids. CDR3: CASSIKFVGPGELFF. CDR3 nucleotide sequence: TGTGCCAGTAGTATAAAGTTTGTGGGGCCCGGGGAGCTGTTTTTT.

The CDR3 DNA follows: TGTGCCAGCAGCTTAGGGACAGGGTCCGAAAAACTGTTTTTT. Amino acids: CASSLGTGSEKLFF. The chain has TRBV7-9 and TRBJ1-4; 8 bases align to TRBD1. V shed 1 base and J 8 bases; nucleotides not matched to a gene: 3. This CDR3 is 14 amino acids long. From germline, CDR1 is SEHNR and CDR2 FQNEAQ (reference sequence).

The sample holds one count of this clone. This rearrangement joins TRBV27 to TRBJ1-1; tentative D call: TRBD1 (5 bases). The germline V gene has CDR1 MNHEY and CDR2 SMNVEV (reference sequence). The CDR3 runs to 13 residues. Trimming shortened V by 2 bases and J by 4 bases, and 8 bases separated the two germline ends. CDR3 sequence reads: CASSLKGATEAFF. As DNA, the CDR3 is TGTGCCAGCAGTTTAAAAGGGGCCACTGAAGCTTTCTTT.

The chain has TRBV5-7 and TRBJ2-4; D perhaps matches TRBD2 (5 bases). TRBV5-7 is recorded as an ORF, its role being uncertain. The CDR3 consists of 14 residues. V lost 1 base and J 3 bases, leaving 8 bases between the germline ends. CDR3 bases: TGTGCCAGCAGCTTGAGTGGGAGCAAAAACATTCAGTACTTC. The encoded protein is CASSLSGSKNIQYF.

The chain is built from TRBV6-4 and TRBJ2-1; 8 bases are shared with TRBD2. J lost 10 bases, V lost 0 bases, and 11 bases had no gene match. Germline V gene data show CDR1 as MRHNA and CDR2 as SNTAGT. The CDR3 has 16 residues. The CDR3 nucleotides are TGTGCCAGCAGTGACTCCTTCGGGGGGGATCGAGCGGAGCAGTTCTTC. Protein sequence: CASSDSFGGDRAEQFF.

The chain carries TRBV27 and TRBJ1-6; D gene unclear. Trimming left V 5 bases short and J 0 bases short, with 8 bases between. Germline-derived CDR1 and CDR2 are MNHEY and SMNVEV (reference sequence). The length of the CDR3 is 15 residues. The DNA for the CDR3 is TGTGCCAGCAGTCCCTCTCCCTCCTATAATTCACCCCTCCACTTT. Translated, it gives CASSPSPSYNSPLHF.

This sequence joins TRBV4-1 and TRBJ2-4, with D perhaps TRBD1 (5 bases). This CDR3 contains 16 residues. Germline lookup yields CDR1 MGHRA and CDR2 YSYEKL. With 4 bases removed from V and 0 bases from J, the gap between germline ends came to 13 bases. The CDR3 loop is CASSPQDVIAKNIQYF. CDR3 nucleotide sequence: TGCGCCAGCAGCCCACAGGACGTTATAGCCAAAAACATTCAGTACTTC.

The V and J genes are TRBV11-2 and TRBJ2-1; 10 positions agree with TRBD2. Looked up from germline, CDR1 is SGHAT and CDR2 is FQNNGV. CDR3 size: 17 residues. The J segment lost 6 bases and the V segment lost 0 bases, leaving 8 bases of the junction unmatched. The CDR3 protein is CASSLDLPGLAINEQFF. The CDR3 DNA reads as TGTGCCAGCAGCTTAGATCTCCCGGGACTAGCGATCAATGAGCAGTTCTTC.

The chain couples TRBV18 to TRBJ2-7; D is possibly TRBD1 (5 bases). There are 14 residues in the CDR3. Trimming shortened V by 3 bases and J by 0 bases, and 9 bases separated the two germline ends. Looked up from germline, CDR1 is KGHSH and CDR2 is LQKENI. CDR3 protein: CASSPQGTSYEQYF. CDR3 DNA: TGTGCCAGCTCACCCCAGGGAACCTCCTACGAGCAGTACTTC.

This clone has a single count. The chain combines TRBV7-2 with TRBJ2-7; tentatively, D is TRBD1 (5 bases). V lost 2 bases, J lost 6 bases, and 11 bases lay in between. CDR1 SGHTA and CDR2 FQGNSA come from the germline V gene. The CDR3 sequence is 13 residues long. The CDR3 nucleotides read TGTGCCAGCAGCTTACTGATAGGGGCCGAGCAGTACTTC. Encoded protein: CASSLLIGAEQYF.

V and J are TRBV14 and TRBJ2-5, with D uncertain. Germline-derived CDR1 and CDR2 are SGHDN and FVKESK. This CDR3 has 13 residues. Trimming removed 0 bases at V and 4 bases at J, with 6 bases between. The CDR3 loop is CASSQDTLETQYF. CDR3 DNA sequence: TGTGCCAGCAGCCAAGATACTCTAGAGACCCAGTACTTC.

The rearrangement uses TRBV11-2 and TRBJ2-1; 7 nucleotides match TRBD1. CDR1 is SGHAT and CDR2 is FQNNGV in the germline V gene. This CDR3 has 17 amino acids. V shed 0 bases and J 3 bases; nucleotides not matched to a gene: 8. The CDR3 nucleotides read TGTGCCAGCAGCTTAGACGGGGACAGATTGGTCTACAATGAGCAGTTCTTC. It translates to CASSLDGDRLVYNEQFF.

The chain has TRBV5-6 and TRBJ1-1; D call uncertain. V shed 1 base and J shed 2 bases, with 9 bases lying between them. CDR3 length: 14 residues. Germline loops: CDR1 SGHDT, CDR2 YYEEEE. CDR3 sequence: CASSLLRENTEAFF. For the CDR3, the DNA is TGTGCCAGCAGCTTGCTGCGGGAAAACACTGAAGCTTTCTTT.